The clone carrying this TCR beta chain was picked up one time. The V segment lost 3 bases and the J segment 5 bases; nucleotides outside the gene matches: 9. This CDR3 comprises 15 residues. Germline-derived CDR1 and CDR2 are SGDLS and YYNGEE. This record belongs to a study of blood T cell repertoires in COVID-19. The overall study: COVID-19 samples collected from the United States, Italy and Spain covered acute and convalescent phases. PBMCs, B-cell-depleted T cells, or T cells were the source of the cDNA or gDNA that made up the material.

Per the original data handling: Quantification of nucleated cells was approximated via reference gene primer amplification. The table came from immunoSEQ multiplex PCR; TCRdb's copy has only in-frame clones and leaves some out. That table supplies the V and J calls and clone size; D and trimming were determined from the DNA. The sample yields 200,000 to 250,000 clones, 86% seen once. The chain joins TRBV9 to TRBJ2-5, with TRBD2 matching 8 bases. The sequenced material came from peripheral blood. The receptor was derived from a woman aged 45-59 years with acute or convalescent COVID-19. CDR3 in DNA: TGTGCCAGCAGCGGACAACCCGGGGGGGGTGAGACCCAGTACTTC. Amino acid sequence: CASSGQPGGGETQYF.